Listed below are T cell receptor beta chains from one sample, sequenced in a study of blood T cells in healthy people across ages. Each CDR3 protein gets one entry after TCRdb re-called the 5' RACE reads with MiXCR. The table records around 1,800,000 distinct CDR3 sequences, roughly two fifths of them present only once. The sample comprised blood. The receptors stem from a human donor in good health. Each CDR3 is given with its conserved first and last residue. The order of the fields is V gene, D gene, J gene, clone size, CDR3 protein, CDR3 DNA. The D gene is left open where the match is weak. Clone size is given for some rows only: seen once, a few or many times, or a class if the clone is expanded.

TRBV10-3	NA	TRBJ2-5	few	CATLQGQAQRETQYF	TGTGCCACCCTGCAAGGGCAGGCCCAACGGGAGACCCAGTACTTC
TRBV9	NA	TRBJ2-3	NA	CACSNNQILFDTQYF	TGTGCCTGCAGCAACAACCAAATCTTGTTTGATACGCAGTATTTT
TRBV6-6	NA	TRBJ2-3	few	CASTDRTDTQYF	TGTGCCAGCACCGACCGCACAGATACGCAGTATTTT
TRBV3-1	NA	TRBJ2-1	NA	CASSHAYDEQFF	TGTGCCAGCAGCCACGCCTACGATGAGCAGTTCTTC
TRBV12-3/TRBV12-4	TRBD1	TRBJ2-7	few	CASSLIDRGRYEQYF	TGTGCCAGCAGTTTAATCGACAGGGGAAGGTACGAGCAGTACTTC
TRBV12-3/TRBV12-4	NA	TRBJ1-5	NA	CASSLQSNQPQHF	TGTGCTAGCAGTTTGCAGAGTAATCAGCCTCAGCATTTT
TRBV4-2	TRBD1	TRBJ1-5	few	CASSSTPGQRSHQPQHF	TGTGCCAGCAGCTCTACCCCGGGACAGCGCTCTCATCAGCCCCAGCATTTT
TRBV12-3/TRBV12-4	TRBD1	TRBJ2-4	many	CASSPGQRVKDIQYF	TGTGCCAGCAGCCCGGGACAGAGGGTCAAGGACATTCAGTACTTC
TRBV5-1	NA	TRBJ2-3	NA	CASSGTDFTDTQYF	TGCGCCAGCAGCGGAACCGACTTCACGGATACGCAGTATTTT
TRBV7-8	TRBD1	TRBJ1-2	NA	CASSSHIIGTGGYTF	TGTGCCAGCAGCTCCCATATTATCGGGACAGGAGGCTACACCTTC
TRBV12-3/TRBV12-4	NA	TRBJ2-3	NA	CASSSRVGGGDTQYF	TGTGCCAGCAGTTCCCGCGTCGGGGGAGGAGATACGCAGTATTTT
TRBV20-1	NA	TRBJ2-4	NA	CSAEPGLAKNIQYF	TGCAGTGCAGAGCCGGGACTAGCCAAAAACATTCAGTACTTC
TRBV20-1	NA	TRBJ2-1	NA	CSARAGGRFDEQFF	TGCAGTGCTAGGGCCGGGGGTCGATTCGATGAGCAGTTCTTC
TRBV7-9	TRBD1	TRBJ2-1	few	CASSRGTGQDKNNEQFF	TGTGCCAGCAGCAGAGGGACCGGACAGGACAAGAACAATGAGCAGTTCTTC
TRBV5-1	NA	TRBJ2-1	NA	CASSLAMRGGFEQFF	TGCGCCAGCAGCTTGGCCATGCGGGGAGGTTTCGAGCAGTTCTTC
TRBV10-3	TRBD2	TRBJ2-7	NA	CAISVASGGAYEQYF	TGTGCCATCAGTGTTGCTAGCGGGGGGGCTTACGAGCAGTACTTC
TRBV29-1	NA	TRBJ1-1	NA	CSAERQLNTEAFF	TGCAGCGCCGAACGGCAGTTGAACACTGAAGCTTTCTTT
TRBV5-5	TRBD1	TRBJ2-4	NA	CASSFMDRGSHIQYF	TGTGCCAGCAGCTTCATGGACAGGGGGTCGCACATTCAGTACTTC
TRBV7-2	NA	TRBJ2-1	NA	CAAGQPYNEQFF	TGTGCTGCGGGACAGCCTTACAATGAGCAGTTCTTC
TRBV6-6	NA	TRBJ2-5	NA	CASQDQWETQYF	TGTGCCAGCCAGGATCAGTGGGAGACCCAGTACTTC
TRBV5-1	NA	TRBJ1-2	NA	CASSLLPVGGYTF	TGCGCCAGCAGCTTACTACCAGTCGGTGGCTACACCTTC
TRBV7-3	TRBD2	TRBJ2-1	NA	CASSLEGKAGGSEQFF	TGTGCCAGCAGCTTAGAAGGGAAAGCGGGGGGGTCCGAGCAGTTCTTC
TRBV20-1	NA	TRBJ2-7	NA	CSARDAGTKVEQYF	TGCAGTGCTAGAGATGCCGGGACAAAGGTCGAGCAGTACTTC
TRBV20-1	NA	TRBJ1-5	few	CSARALLGSESQPQHF	TGCAGTGCTAGGGCCCTTTTGGGTTCCGAGAGCCAGCCCCAGCATTTT
TRBV21-1	NA	TRBJ2-7	few	CASSNLTHNSYEQYF	TGTGCCAGCAGCAACCTGACACACAACTCCTACGAGCAGTACTTC
TRBV20-1	NA	TRBJ1-6	NA	CRARDRPALLHF	TGCAGGGCTAGAGATCGTCCTGCACTCCTCCACTTT
TRBV3-1	NA	TRBJ2-1	NA	CASSLKTRPSYNEQFF	TGTGCCAGCAGCTTAAAGACTCGCCCCTCCTACAATGAGCAGTTCTTC
TRBV10-2	TRBD2	TRBJ2-1	few	CASSESGGGTYNEQFF	TGCGCCAGCAGTGAGTCGGGCGGGGGGACCTACAATGAGCAGTTCTTC
TRBV6-5	NA	TRBJ1-2	few	CASTLRGGAEGYTF	TGTGCCAGCACCTTACGTGGGGGAGCGGAGGGCTACACCTTC
TRBV24-1	NA	TRBJ2-4	few	CATSEPGTPYERYF	TGTGCCACCAGTGAACCAGGGACCCCCTACGAGCGGTACTTC
TRBV6-5	NA	TRBJ2-7	many	CASSPSDGWSREQYF	TGTGCCAGCAGTCCCTCGGACGGGTGGTCGAGGGAGCAGTACTTC
TRBV4-1	TRBD1	TRBJ2-7	many	CASSQVGQGYEQYF	TGCGCCAGCAGCCAAGTGGGACAGGGTTACGAGCAGTACTTC
TRBV12-3/TRBV12-4	NA	TRBJ1-2	NA	CASSPTWGGFGYGYTF	TGTGCCAGCAGCCCGACGTGGGGGGGATTTGGCTATGGCTACACCTTC
TRBV28	NA	TRBJ1-2	few	CASSSPGAVNYGYTF	TGTGCCAGCAGTTCCCCCGGGGCCGTTAACTATGGCTACACCTTC
TRBV5-1	NA	TRBJ2-5	NA	CASSFDSGGGTQYF	TGCGCCAGCAGCTTTGATTCCGGGGGTGGGACCCAGTACTTC
TRBV29-1	NA	TRBJ2-2	few	CNVKTEPNTGELFF	TGCAACGTAAAGACGGAACCGAACACCGGGGAGCTGTTTTTT
TRBV4-2	TRBD1	TRBJ1-1	NA	CASSQDRGWAEAFF	TGTGCCAGCAGTCAGGACAGGGGGTGGGCTGAAGCTTTCTTT
TRBV11-2	TRBD1	TRBJ2-1	NA	CASTFSGTGIYNEQFF	TGTGCCAGCACCTTCTCCGGGACAGGAATTTACAATGAGCAGTTCTTC
TRBV9	NA	TRBJ1-1	few	CASSPHREQEAFF	TGTGCCAGCAGCCCTCACAGGGAGCAGGAAGCTTTCTTT
TRBV20-1	TRBD2	TRBJ2-1	few	CSARNPRLAGAYNEQFF	TGCAGTGCTAGAAATCCGAGACTAGCGGGGGCCTACAATGAGCAGTTCTTC
TRBV6-2/TRBV6-3	NA	TRBJ2-4	NA	CASSYSRGATRALLAKNIQYF	TGTGCCAGCAGTTACTCGAGAGGCGCGACAAGGGCCCTACTAGCCAAAAACATTCAGTACTTC
TRBV29-1	TRBD1	TRBJ1-2	few	CSVIIRGTDYGYTF	TGCAGCGTCATCATCCGAGGGACAGACTATGGCTACACCTTC
TRBV4-3	NA	TRBJ2-1	NA	CASSQAVQAPLNEQFF	TGCGCCAGCAGCCAAGCGGTACAGGCCCCCCTGAATGAGCAGTTCTTC
TRBV7-2	TRBD2	TRBJ2-1	once	CASSVGLAKNNEQFF	TGTGCCAGCAGCGTAGGACTAGCGAAAAACAATGAGCAGTTCTTC
TRBV7-7	TRBD1	TRBJ2-5	NA	CASSRLGTGKETQYF	TGTGCCAGCAGCCGCCTAGGGACAGGGAAAGAGACCCAGTACTTC
TRBV6-2/TRBV6-3	TRBD2	TRBJ2-1	NA	CASSQMVAGDNEQFF	TGTGCCAGCAGCCAGATGGTAGCGGGGGACAATGAGCAGTTCTTC